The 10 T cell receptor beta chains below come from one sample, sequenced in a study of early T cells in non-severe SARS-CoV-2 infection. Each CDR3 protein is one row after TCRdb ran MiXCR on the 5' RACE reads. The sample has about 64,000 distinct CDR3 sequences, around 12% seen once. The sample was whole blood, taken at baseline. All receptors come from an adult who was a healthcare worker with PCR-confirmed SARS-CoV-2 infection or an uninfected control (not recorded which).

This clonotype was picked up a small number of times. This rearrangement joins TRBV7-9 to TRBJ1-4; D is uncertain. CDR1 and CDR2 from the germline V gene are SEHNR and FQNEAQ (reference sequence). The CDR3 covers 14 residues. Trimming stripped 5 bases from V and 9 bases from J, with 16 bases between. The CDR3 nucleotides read TGTGCCAGCAGCCCAGGCTCTGGCGAGAAAAAACTGTTTTTT. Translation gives CASSPGSGEKKLFF.

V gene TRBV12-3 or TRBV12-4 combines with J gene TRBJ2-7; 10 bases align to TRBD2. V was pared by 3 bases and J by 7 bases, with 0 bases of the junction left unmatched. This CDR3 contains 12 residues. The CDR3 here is CASSLGLAEQYF. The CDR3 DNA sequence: TGTGCCAGCAGTTTGGGACTAGCGGAGCAGTACTTC.

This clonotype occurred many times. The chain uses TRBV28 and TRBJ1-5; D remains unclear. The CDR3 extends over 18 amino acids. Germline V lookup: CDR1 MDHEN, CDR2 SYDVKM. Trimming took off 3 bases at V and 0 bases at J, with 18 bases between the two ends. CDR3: CASSFWPTARNSNQPQHF. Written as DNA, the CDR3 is TGTGCCAGCAGTTTTTGGCCGACCGCCCGAAATAGCAATCAGCCCCAGCATTTT. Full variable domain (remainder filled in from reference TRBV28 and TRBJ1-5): DVKVTQSSRYLVKRTGEKVFLECVQDMDHENMFWYRQDPGLGLRLIYFSYDVKMKEKGDIPEGYSVSREKKERFSLILESASTNQTSMYLCASSFWPTARNSNQPQHFGDGTRLSIL.

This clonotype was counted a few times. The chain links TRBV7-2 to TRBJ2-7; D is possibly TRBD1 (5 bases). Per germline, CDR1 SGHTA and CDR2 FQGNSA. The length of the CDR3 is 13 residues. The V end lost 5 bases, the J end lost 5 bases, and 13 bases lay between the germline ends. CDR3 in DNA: TGTGCCAGCAGCCGACAGTCACACAACGAGCAGTACTTC. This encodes CASSRQSHNEQYF.

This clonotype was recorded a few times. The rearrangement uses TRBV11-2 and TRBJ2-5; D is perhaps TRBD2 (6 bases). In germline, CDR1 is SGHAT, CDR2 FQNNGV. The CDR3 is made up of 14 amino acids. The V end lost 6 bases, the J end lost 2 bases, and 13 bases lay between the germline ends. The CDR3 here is CASSFGGNQETQYF. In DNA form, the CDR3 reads TGTGCCAGCAGTTTCGGGGGAAATCAAGAGACCCAGTACTTC.

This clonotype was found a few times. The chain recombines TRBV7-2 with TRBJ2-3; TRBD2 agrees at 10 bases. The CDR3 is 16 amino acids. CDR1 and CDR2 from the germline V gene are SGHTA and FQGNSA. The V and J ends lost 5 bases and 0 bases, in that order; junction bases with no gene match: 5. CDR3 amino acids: CASSARLAGSTDTQYF. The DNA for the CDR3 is TGTGCCAGCAGCGCCCGACTAGCGGGTAGCACAGATACGCAGTATTTT.

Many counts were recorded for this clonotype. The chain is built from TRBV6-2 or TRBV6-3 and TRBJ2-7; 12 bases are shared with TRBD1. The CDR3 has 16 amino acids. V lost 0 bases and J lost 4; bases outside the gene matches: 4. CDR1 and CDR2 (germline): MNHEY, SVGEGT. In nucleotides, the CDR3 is TGTGCCAGCAGTTACTCCCGGGACAGGGGGCTATACGAGCAGTACTTC. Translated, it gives CASSYSRDRGLYEQYF.

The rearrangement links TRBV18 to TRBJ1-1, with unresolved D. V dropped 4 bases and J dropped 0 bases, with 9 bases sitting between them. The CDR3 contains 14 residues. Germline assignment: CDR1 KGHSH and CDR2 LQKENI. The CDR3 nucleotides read TGTGCCAGCTCACGGGCAGTAATGAACACTGAAGCTTTCTTT. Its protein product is CASSRAVMNTEAFF.

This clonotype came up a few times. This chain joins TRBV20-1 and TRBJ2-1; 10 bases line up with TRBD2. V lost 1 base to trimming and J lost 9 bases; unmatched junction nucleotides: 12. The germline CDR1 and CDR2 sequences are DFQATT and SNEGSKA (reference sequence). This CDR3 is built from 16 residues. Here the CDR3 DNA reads TGCAGTGCTAGAGTTGAAGCGGGAGGGCCTTTAGGTGAGCAGTTCTTC. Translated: CSARVEAGGPLGEQFF.

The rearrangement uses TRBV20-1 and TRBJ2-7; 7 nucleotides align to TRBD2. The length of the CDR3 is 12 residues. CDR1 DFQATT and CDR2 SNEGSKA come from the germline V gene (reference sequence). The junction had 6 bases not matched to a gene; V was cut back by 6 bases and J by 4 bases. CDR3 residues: CSANDGGYEQYF. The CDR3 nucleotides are TGCAGTGCCAACGACGGGGGGTACGAGCAGTACTTC.